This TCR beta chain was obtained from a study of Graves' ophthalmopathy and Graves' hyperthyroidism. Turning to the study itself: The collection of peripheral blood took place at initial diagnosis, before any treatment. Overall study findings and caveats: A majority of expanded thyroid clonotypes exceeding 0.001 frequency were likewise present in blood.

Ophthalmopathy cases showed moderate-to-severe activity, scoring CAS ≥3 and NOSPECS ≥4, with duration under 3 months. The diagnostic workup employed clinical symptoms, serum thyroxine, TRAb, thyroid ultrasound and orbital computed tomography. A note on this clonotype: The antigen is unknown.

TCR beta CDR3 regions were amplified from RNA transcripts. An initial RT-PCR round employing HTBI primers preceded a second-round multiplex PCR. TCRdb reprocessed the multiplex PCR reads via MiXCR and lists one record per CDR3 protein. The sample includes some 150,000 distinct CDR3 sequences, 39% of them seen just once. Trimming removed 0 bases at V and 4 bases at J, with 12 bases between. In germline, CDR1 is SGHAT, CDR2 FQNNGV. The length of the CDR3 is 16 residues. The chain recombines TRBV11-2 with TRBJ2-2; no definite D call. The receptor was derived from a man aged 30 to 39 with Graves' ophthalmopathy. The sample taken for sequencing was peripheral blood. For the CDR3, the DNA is TGTGCCAGCAGCTTAGAAGCGTACCTCGGCACCGGGGAGCTGTTTTTT. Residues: CASSLEAYLGTGELFF. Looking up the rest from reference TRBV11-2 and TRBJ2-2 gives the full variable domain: EAGVAQSPRYKIIEKRQSVAFWCNPISGHATLYWYQQILGQGPKLLIQFQNNGVVDDSQLPKDRFSAERLKGVDSTLKIQPAKLEDSAVYLCASSLEAYLGTGELFFGEGSRLTVL.